Shown below are 5 T cell receptor beta chains from a single sample sequenced in a study of blood T cell repertoires in COVID-19. Clones were read by immunoSEQ multiplex PCR, and TCRdb kept only the in-frame ones, dropping some. Of about 300,000 clones listed, less than 85% were seen once; the top ten hold over 1.1%. Sequencing was performed on peripheral blood. The receptors derive from a human donor with COVID-19, enrolled during active disease. The donor label of this sample is uncertain.

In this sample, this clone turned up once. This chain connects TRBV6-5 to TRBJ1-5, with a weak D call TRBD1 (6 bases). The V gene's germline CDR1 is MNHEY and CDR2 SVGAGI. With 6 bases removed from V and 4 bases from J, the gap between germline ends came to 10 bases. The CDR3 is 13 residues long. The CDR3: CASSQDRNQPQHF. For the CDR3, the DNA is TGTGCCAGCAGCCAGGACAGAAATCAGCCCCAGCATTTT.

This clone occurred once. The chain uses TRBV24-1 and TRBJ1-3; D unclear. Trimming stripped 9 bases from V and 0 bases from J, with 14 bases between. Germline values: CDR1 KGHDR, CDR2 SFDVKD. The CDR3 has 15 residues. CDR3 nucleotide sequence: TGTGCCACCCCCAACACCCTTCTCTCTGGAAACACCATATATTTT. Translating gives CATPNTLLSGNTIYF.

The chain has TRBV29-1 and TRBJ2-7; 10 bases are shared with TRBD2. The CDR3 has 12 residues. Losses at the gene ends were 4 bases for V and 4 bases for J; bases not matched to a gene: 1. Germline V gene lookup returns CDR1 SQVTM and CDR2 ANQGSEA. CDR3 protein: CSVGTSGYEQYF. The DNA for the CDR3 is TGCAGCGTTGGGACTAGCGGATACGAGCAGTACTTC.

The chain is built from TRBV5-4 and TRBJ1-1; 9 bases map to TRBD1. After removal of 4 bases from V and 7 bases from J, the junction contained 17 bases not matched to a gene. Germline lookup yields CDR1 SGHNT and CDR2 YYREEE (reference sequence). The CDR3 loop spans 17 amino acids. This CDR3 is CASSRGGGTGKLVEAFF. The DNA for the CDR3 is TGTGCCAGCAGCCGTGGGGGGGGGACAGGGAAGCTTGTTGAAGCTTTCTTT.

The CDR3 loop is CASSPRAGVETQYF. The CDR3 DNA reads TGTGCCAGCAGCCCGCGGGCGGGAGTAGAGACCCAGTACTTC. This chain uses TRBV7-3 with TRBJ2-5; TRBD2 aligns across 7 bases. The CDR3 extends over 14 amino acids. Germline CDR1 and CDR2: SGHTA and FQGTGA. V was pared by 5 bases and J by 4 bases, with 7 bases of the junction left unmatched.